A single sample is the source of the 11 T cell receptor beta chains below, sequenced in a study of T cell responses to AZD1222 COVID-19 vaccine. Generated by immunoSEQ multiplex PCR, the TCRdb table keeps only in-frame clones and is missing some. The sample lists 90,000 to 150,000 clones, 87% seen once, with 1% to 1.5% in the top ten. The material was peripheral blood, obtained on day 0 of AZD1222 vaccination. These receptors originate from an adult in good health.

CDR3 bases: TGTGCCAGCAGTTTCATACAGGGAGAAAAACTGTTTTTT. Its translation is CASSFIQGEKLFF. The chain has TRBV12-3 or TRBV12-4 and TRBJ1-4; maybe TRBD1 (6 bases). CDR3 length: 13 residues. The V and J ends lost 3 bases and 8 bases respectively, with 10 bases between them.

The gene calls are TRBV6-1 and TRBJ1-2; a possible D gene is TRBD1 (6 bases). Per germline, CDR1 MNHNS and CDR2 SASEGT. CDR3 length equals 15 residues. Trimming cost V 2 bases and J 5 bases, with 15 bases left between them. The CDR3 DNA follows: TGTGCCAGCAGTGAATCTCTGGGGGCGGGTTATGGCTACACCTTC. Encoded protein: CASSESLGAGYGYTF.

The gene calls are TRBV5-5 and TRBJ2-5; 7 bases are shared with TRBD2. Per the germline V gene, CDR1 is SGHKS and CDR2 is YYEKEE (reference sequence). J lost 1 base, V lost 2 bases, and 8 bases had no gene match. The CDR3 spans 16 residues. The CDR3 region has the DNA TGTGCCAGCAGCTTAGGAGGGAGGGGCCCCCAAGAGACCCAGTACTTC. Amino acid sequence: CASSLGGRGPQETQYF.

The chain employs TRBV5-4 and TRBJ1-2; TRBD1 aligns across 7 bases. The trim removed 4 bases at V and 4 bases at J, leaving 10 bases unmatched. Germline assignment: CDR1 SGHNT and CDR2 YYREEE (reference sequence). The CDR3 runs 15 residues. DNA of the CDR3: TGTGCCAGCAGCCATCCTGACAGGGCCGGCTATGGCTACACCTTC. Its protein is CASSHPDRAGYGYTF.

The chain is built from TRBV29-1 and TRBJ1-4; D gene uncertain. This CDR3 comprises 11 residues. The V gene lost 4 bases and the J gene lost 8 bases, with 8 bases spanning the gap. The germline CDR1 and CDR2 sequences are SQVTM and ANQGSEA. Written as DNA, the CDR3 is TGCAGCGTTGTCCGAGACGAAAAACTGTTTTTT. Its translation is CSVVRDEKLFF.

The chain joins TRBV5-5 to TRBJ1-1; 7 nucleotides line up with TRBD1. The germline CDR1 and CDR2 sequences are SGHKS and YYEKEE (reference sequence). The CDR3 totals 11 residues. V lost 7 bases to trimming and J lost 11 bases; unmatched junction nucleotides: 8. The CDR3 DNA reads as TGTGCCAGCCAGGGGGGTGGAATGGCTTTCTTT. It is translated as CASQGGGMAFF.

V usage is TRBV29-1 and J usage is TRBJ1-1; D is possibly TRBD1 (6 bases). The CDR3 consists of 13 residues. Germline V gene sequence: CDR1 SQVTM, CDR2 ANQGSEA. Trimming stripped 5 bases from V and 5 bases from J, with 15 bases between. This CDR3 reads CSVTGPGGTEAFF. Written as DNA, the CDR3 is TGCAGCGTTACAGGGCCCGGTGGGACTGAAGCTTTCTTT.

This rearrangement joins TRBV5-1 to TRBJ2-1, with 7 bases aligning to TRBD1. J gave up 0 bases and V 3 bases, and 6 bases lay outside the gene matches. Per the germline V gene, CDR1 is SGHRS and CDR2 is YFSETQ. The CDR3 consists of 16 residues. CDR3 bases: TGCGCCAGCAGCTGGAGACAGGGACGCTCCTACAATGAGCAGTTCTTC. It yields the protein CASSWRQGRSYNEQFF.

The chain recombines TRBV7-9 with TRBJ1-1; D remains ambiguous. Per the germline V gene, CDR1 is SEHNR and CDR2 is FQNEAQ (reference sequence). The length of the CDR3 is 14 residues. V lost 6 bases and J 3 bases, leaving 14 bases between the germline ends. As DNA, the CDR3 is TGTGCCAGCAGTTTCTTCGGGAGGGACACTGAAGCTTTCTTT. It translates to CASSFFGRDTEAFF.

The V call is TRBV5-4, the J call TRBJ2-1; 8 bases fit TRBD1. The germline gives CDR1 SGHNT, CDR2 YYREEE (reference sequence). The junction had 6 bases not matched to a gene; V was cut back by 5 bases and J by 2 bases. This CDR3 region has 15 residues. CDR3 sequence reads: CASRLDRAPYNEQFF. DNA of the CDR3: TGTGCCAGCAGACTGGACAGGGCCCCCTACAATGAGCAGTTCTTC.

The chain joins TRBV4-2 to TRBJ1-2; D is ambiguous. V lost 0 bases, J lost 4 bases, and 9 bases lay in between. Germline CDR1 is LGHNA and CDR2 is YNFKEQ. The CDR3 loop spans 14 amino acids. The CDR3: CASSQEGGSYGYTF. CDR3 sequence (DNA): TGTGCCAGCAGCCAAGAAGGAGGCAGCTATGGCTACACCTTC.